This T cell receptor beta chain comes out of a study of blood T cell repertoires in COVID-19. In the authors' methods: The authors estimated nucleated cell counts from reference gene primer amplification. Sequencing was performed with immunoSEQ multiplex PCR; in TCRdb, only in-frame clones are kept and a portion is missing. The V and J calls and clone size were taken over from that table, and D and trimming were inferred from the DNA. Found here are 200,000 to 250,000 clones, about 86% of them singletons; the top ten hold about 9%. Germline CDR1 and CDR2: LNHDA and SQIVND (reference sequence). The CDR3 sequence is 13 residues long. V was clipped by 10 bases and J by 9 bases, with 19 bases between them.

The receptor's source is a man aged 80 or over with acute or convalescent COVID-19. The chain links TRBV19 to TRBJ2-4, with a weak D call TRBD2 (6 bases). Sequences were obtained from peripheral blood. CDR3 coding DNA: TGTGCCACCATGACAGACCCCGGGGGCATTCAGTACTTC. Protein product: CATMTDPGGIQYF.